The rows below give T cell receptor beta chains drawn from one sample of a study of blood T cell repertoires in COVID-19. TCRdb keeps only in-frame clones here, not all; method: immunoSEQ multiplex PCR. The repertoire holds 88,000 or so clones, with around nine tenths as singletons. The sample comprised peripheral blood. These TCRs come from a man aged 45-60 years with acute or convalescent COVID-19. The CDR3 runs from the conserved cysteine through the conserved F or W. The D gene is left open where the match is weak. Some rows mark clone size as missing; the rest say once, few, many or name a class of expanded clone.

d_gene	abundance	v_gene	j_gene	CDR3aa	CDR3nt
TRBD2	few	TRBV18	TRBJ2-1	CASSLSGGPYNEQFF	TGTGCCAGCTCACTTAGCGGGGGACCTTACAATGAGCAGTTCTTC
.	.	TRBV5-1	TRBJ2-7	CASSLSVPSYEQYF	TGCGCCAGCAGCTTGTCGGTCCCCTCCTACGAGCAGTACTTC
TRBD2	.	TRBV5-4	TRBJ2-5	CASSRLAGETQYF	TGTGCCAGCAGCCGACTAGCCGGGGAGACCCAGTACTTC
.	once	TRBV3-1/TRBV3-2	TRBJ2-2	CASGALGFRAGELFF	TGTGCCAGCGGGGCTTTGGGGTTTAGAGCCGGGGAGCTGTTTTTT
.	.	TRBV5-6	TRBJ2-7	CASSLGQLYEQYF	TGTGCCAGCAGCTTGGGACAGCTCTACGAGCAGTACTTC
TRBD2	.	TRBV7-9	TRBJ2-5	CASSPISGPRETQYF	TGTGCCAGCAGCCCAATTAGCGGGCCTAGAGAGACCCAGTACTTC
.	.	TRBV18	TRBJ1-1	CASSPHATPNTEAFF	TGTGCCAGCTCACCACATGCGACACCGAACACTGAAGCTTTCTTT
.	.	TRBV21-1	TRBJ2-1	CASSNPGGEQFF	TGTGCCAGCAGCAATCCAGGGGGGGAGCAGTTCTTC
.	.	TRBV7-6	TRBJ2-5	CASSGRGGKEETQYF	TGTGCCAGCAGCGGGAGGGGGGGAAAGGAAGAGACCCAGTACTTC
.	.	TRBV28	TRBJ2-3	CASSFLAADGTDTQYF	TGTGCCAGCAGTTTCTTAGCGGCCGACGGCACAGATACGCAGTATTTT
.	.	TRBV6-6	TRBJ2-1	CASSYSRDSIYNEQFF	TGTGCCAGCAGTTACTCCCGCGACTCTATTTACAATGAGCAGTTCTTC
TRBD1	.	TRBV4-1	TRBJ2-7	CASSPRTGASYEQYF	TGCGCCAGCAGCCCCCGGACAGGGGCGTCCTACGAGCAGTACTTC
.	few	TRBV12-3/TRBV12-4	TRBJ1-2	CASEANFNYGYTF	TGTGCCAGCGAGGCCAACTTTAACTATGGCTACACCTTC
.	.	TRBV28	TRBJ1-2	CASRGGPYGYTF	TGTGCCAGCAGGGGGGGGCCCTATGGCTACACCTTC
.	.	TRBV12-3/TRBV12-4	TRBJ2-2	CASSQRASGELFF	TGTGCCAGCAGTCAGCGCGCGAGCGGGGAGCTGTTTTTT
.	.	TRBV28	TRBJ1-5	CASHPPGRQPQHF	TGTGCCTCCCACCCCCCGGGGAGACAGCCCCAGCATTTT
TRBD1	.	TRBV11-1	TRBJ1-1	CASRQRQGRNTEAFF	TGTGCCAGCAGACAGAGACAGGGCCGAAACACTGAAGCTTTCTTT
.	.	TRBV4-1	TRBJ2-5	CASSQPRVQETQYF	TGCGCCAGCAGCCAGCCGAGAGTTCAAGAGACCCAGTACTTC
TRBD2	.	TRBV7-2	TRBJ2-5	CASRPRAGDQETQYF	TGTGCCAGCCGTCCGAGGGCGGGGGACCAAGAGACCCAGTACTTC
.	once	TRBV2	TRBJ2-7	CASSEALQGGEQYF	TGTGCCAGCAGTGAAGCGCTTCAGGGGGGAGAGCAGTACTTC
TRBD1	.	TRBV27	TRBJ2-1	CASRRDRGRNEQFF	TGTGCCAGCCGCCGGGACAGGGGAAGAAATGAGCAGTTCTTC
.	.	TRBV25-1	TRBJ1-2	CASSEESRSYTF	TGTGCCAGCAGTGAGGAGAGCCGGAGCTACACCTTC
TRBD1	.	TRBV4-1	TRBJ1-3	CASSQGTGQGRNTIYF	TGCGCCAGCAGCCAAGGGACGGGACAGGGTAGAAACACCATATATTTT
.	.	TRBV5-5	TRBJ1-4	CASSPTGSGEKLFF	TGTGCCAGCAGCCCGACGGGCTCGGGAGAAAAACTGTTTTTT
.	.	TRBV14	TRBJ2-5	CASSPRWAGGETQYF	TGTGCCAGCAGCCCCCGGTGGGCCGGGGGAGAGACCCAGTACTTC
.	.	TRBV18	TRBJ1-5	CASSPGGKDQPQHF	TGTGCCAGCTCACCCGGAGGGAAAGACCAGCCCCAGCATTTT
TRBD1	.	TRBV10-1	TRBJ1-2	CASSAGTGGDGYTF	TGCGCCAGCAGTGCCGGGACAGGGGGCGACGGCTACACCTTC
.	.	TRBV6-1	TRBJ2-1	CASSESSSYNEQFF	TGTGCCAGCAGTGAAAGCTCTTCCTACAATGAGCAGTTCTTC
.	.	TRBV6-5	TRBJ2-3	CASSIREPDTQYF	TGTGCCAGCAGTATCCGGGAGCCAGATACGCAGTATTTT
.	.	TRBV4-1	TRBJ1-5	CASSQSVNQPQHF	TGCGCCAGCAGCCAATCAGTCAATCAGCCCCAGCATTTT
.	.	TRBV5-1	TRBJ2-7	CASSFSGPPYEQYF	TGCGCCAGCAGCTTTTCAGGGCCACCCTACGAGCAGTACTTC
.	once	TRBV5-1	TRBJ2-3	CASSLVDSARDTQYF	TGCGCCAGCAGCTTGGTTGACTCCGCACGGGATACGCAGTATTTT
TRBD2	.	TRBV19	TRBJ2-7	CASSSSGSYEQYF	TGTGCCAGTAGTTCTAGCGGGAGCTACGAGCAGTACTTC
.	.	TRBV7-2	TRBJ1-1	CASSSSDGWSEAFF	TGTGCCAGCAGCTCCTCCGACGGGTGGTCTGAAGCTTTCTTT
TRBD1	.	TRBV28	TRBJ1-2	CASSRQGPWGYGYTF	TGTGCCAGCAGTCGACAGGGCCCCTGGGGCTATGGCTACACCTTC
TRBD2	.	TRBV7-2	TRBJ2-2	CACGGPNTGELFF	TGTGCCTGCGGGGGGCCGAACACCGGGGAGCTGTTTTTT
TRBD2	.	TRBV7-3	TRBJ2-1	CASSLGGGANEQFF	TGTGCCAGCAGCTTAGGCGGGGGGGCGAATGAGCAGTTCTTC
.	medium-sized	TRBV2	TRBJ2-7	CASSRDLGYEQYF	TGTGCCAGCAGTCGGGACTTAGGCTACGAGCAGTACTTC
TRBD1	.	TRBV6-6	TRBJ1-6	CASSLGGNNSPLHF	TGTGCCAGCAGTCTAGGGGGCAATAATTCACCCCTCCACTTT
TRBD1	.	TRBV29-1	TRBJ2-5	CSGTGAGETQYF	TGCAGCGGGACAGGGGCCGGGGAGACCCAGTACTTC
.	.	TRBV3-1/TRBV3-2	TRBJ2-3	CASSQGPANADTQYF	TGTGCCAGCAGCCAAGGGCCAGCGAACGCAGATACGCAGTATTTT
.	once	TRBV6-1	TRBJ1-5	CASSENMMRGGQPQHF	TGTGCCAGCAGTGAAAATATGATGAGGGGAGGGCAGCCCCAGCATTTT
.	.	TRBV11-1	TRBJ1-1	CASRSDRNTEAFF	TGTGCCAGCAGGTCCGACAGGAACACTGAAGCTTTCTTT
.	once	TRBV9	TRBJ1-3	CASSVASSGNTIYF	TGTGCCAGCAGCGTAGCTAGCTCTGGAAACACCATATATTTT
TRBD1	few	TRBV11-2	TRBJ1-5	CASSLDRTGGEQPQHF	TGTGCCAGCAGCTTAGACAGGACAGGGGGCGAACAGCCCCAGCATTTT